This T cell receptor (beta chain) was sequenced for a study of spatial heterogeneity in lung cancer. This clonotype was recorded many times. The time point was: sample taken at primary tumor resection. Samples were donated by 72 untreated early-stage non-small cell lung cancer patients. No cells were sorted before sequencing. The whole RNA sequenced was extracted from tumor, nontumor lung or frozen PBMC. CDR1 KGHSH and CDR2 LQKENI come from the germline V gene. The CDR3 loop spans 15 amino acids. V was clipped by 0 bases and J by 7 bases, with 13 bases between them. From the 5' RACE reads, TCRdb called clonotypes with MiXCR, one entry per CDR3 protein. The table shows approximately 49,000 distinct CDR3 sequences, with approximately 5% occurring only once.

The clonotype was recovered from a male donor with early-stage non-small cell lung cancer. Sequenced material: PBMCs, taken at surgery. The chain has TRBV18 and TRBJ1-5; D possibly corresponds to TRBD1 (5 bases). CDR3: CASSPPEGSGQPQHF. DNA for the CDR3: TGTGCCAGCTCACCACCCGAGGGGTCTGGGCAGCCCCAGCATTTT.